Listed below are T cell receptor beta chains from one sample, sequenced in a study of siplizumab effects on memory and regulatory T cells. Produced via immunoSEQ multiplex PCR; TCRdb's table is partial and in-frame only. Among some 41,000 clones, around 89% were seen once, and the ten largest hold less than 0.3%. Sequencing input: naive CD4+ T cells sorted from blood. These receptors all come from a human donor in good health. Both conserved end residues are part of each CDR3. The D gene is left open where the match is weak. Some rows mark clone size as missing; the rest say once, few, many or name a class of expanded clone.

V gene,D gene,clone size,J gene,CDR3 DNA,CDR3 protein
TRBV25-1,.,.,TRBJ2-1,TGTGCCAGCAGCCTTGCGGGTCCCTCGGACAATGAGCAGTTCTTC,CASSLAGPSDNEQFF
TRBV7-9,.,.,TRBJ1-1,TGTGCCAGCAGTCCACAGGGAGGAGGCACTGAAGCTTTCTTT,CASSPQGGGTEAFF
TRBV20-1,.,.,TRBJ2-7,TGCAGTGCGACAACCAGCTACGAGCAGTACTTC,CSATTSYEQYF
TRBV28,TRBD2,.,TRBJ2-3,TGTGCCAGCACCCCCGGGAGGATAGCAGATACGCAGTATTTT,CASTPGRIADTQYF
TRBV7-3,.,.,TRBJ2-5,TGTGCCAGCAGCCCACATGGGGGAGAGGGTGAGACCCAGTACTTC,CASSPHGGEGETQYF
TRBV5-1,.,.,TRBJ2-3,TGCGCCAGCAGCTTGGGGCAGACCACAGATACGCAGTATTTT,CASSLGQTTDTQYF
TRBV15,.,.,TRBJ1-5,TGTGCCACCAGCAGGGGCCGACATGCAGTTAGCAATCAGCCCCAGCATTTT,CATSRGRHAVSNQPQHF
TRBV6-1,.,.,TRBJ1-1,TGTGCCAGCCCAAAAACAGGATCCACTGAAGCTTTCTTT,CASPKTGSTEAFF
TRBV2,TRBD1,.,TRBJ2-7,TGTGCCAGCAGAAATCCGGGACAGGGCTACGAGCAGTACTTC,CASRNPGQGYEQYF
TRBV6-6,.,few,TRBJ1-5,TGTGCCAGCAGACTTCAGAACAGCAATCAGCCCCAGCATTTT,CASRLQNSNQPQHF
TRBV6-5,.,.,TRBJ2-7,TGTGCCAGCAGTTCCCTAAGCCGGGCCCCCCGCGAGCAGTACTTC,CASSSLSRAPREQYF
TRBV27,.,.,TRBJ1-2,TGTGCCAGCAGTTTATCTATCGGGTATCGCGGCTACACCTTC,CASSLSIGYRGYTF
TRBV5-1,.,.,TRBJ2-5,TGCGCCAGCAGCTTGGGGCCACAAGAGACCCAGTACTTC,CASSLGPQETQYF
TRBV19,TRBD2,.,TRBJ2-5,TGTGCCAGTCTCGGGACTAGCGGGAGTAGTAGGAAGACCCAGTACTTC,CASLGTSGSSRKTQYF
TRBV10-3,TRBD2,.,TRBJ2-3,TGTGCCATCAGTGTTTTTCGGGAGGAGGCCGATACGCAGTATTTT,CAISVFREEADTQYF
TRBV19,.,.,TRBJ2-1,TGTGCCAGTAGTATAGTGCTCCCCGGGGCAGGCACTGAGCAGTTCTTC,CASSIVLPGAGTEQFF
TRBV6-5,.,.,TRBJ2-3,TGTGCCAGCGGCCGACCCGGGATCCACACAGATACGCAGTATTTT,CASGRPGIHTDTQYF
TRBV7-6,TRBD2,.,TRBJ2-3,TGTGCCAGCAGCCCACGACTAGCGGGGGACACAGATACGCAGTATTTT,CASSPRLAGDTDTQYF
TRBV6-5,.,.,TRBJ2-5,TGTGCCAGCAGGGGATCAGGAATGGAGACCCAGTACTTC,CASRGSGMETQYF
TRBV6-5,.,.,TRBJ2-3,TGTGCCAGCAGACGGGGTACAGATACGCAGTATTTT,CASRRGTDTQYF
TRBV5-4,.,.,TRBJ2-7,TGTGCCAGCAGCGCCTCCCCCAGGACTTACGAGCAGTACTTC,CASSASPRTYEQYF
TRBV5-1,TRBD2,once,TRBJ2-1,TGCGCCAGCAGCCCGGACGGACTAGCGATGGCCAATGAGCAGTTCTTC,CASSPDGLAMANEQFF
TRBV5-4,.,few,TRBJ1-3,TGTGCCAGCAGCTTGGGTGGAAACACCATATATTTT,CASSLGGNTIYF
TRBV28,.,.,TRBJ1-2,TGTGCCAGCCAAGGACAGCCGTCTAACTATGGCTACACCTTC,CASQGQPSNYGYTF
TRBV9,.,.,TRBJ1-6,TGTGCCAGCAGCGTTTCGGGGTTCGGGAATTCACCCCTCCACTTT,CASSVSGFGNSPLHF
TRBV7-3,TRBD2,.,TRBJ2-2,TGTGCCAGCAGCCCCCGACTAGCTTCCGGGGAGCTGTTTTTT,CASSPRLASGELFF
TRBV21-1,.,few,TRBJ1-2,TGTGCCAGCAACGGAAGTTTGTACTATGGCTACACCTTC,CASNGSLYYGYTF
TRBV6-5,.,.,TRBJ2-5,TGTGCCAGCAGTTACTTTGGGTCAGAACAAGAGACCCAGTACTTC,CASSYFGSEQETQYF
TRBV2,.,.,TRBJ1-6,TGTGCCAGCAGTGAACAGGCGGGCAGGGCTAATTCACCCCTCCACTTT,CASSEQAGRANSPLHF
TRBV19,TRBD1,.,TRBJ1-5,TGTGCCAGTAGTCGACAGGGGAACCAGCCCCAGCATTTT,CASSRQGNQPQHF
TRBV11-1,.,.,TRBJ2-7,TGTGCCAGCAGCAAGAATAGCCCGTCCTACGAGCAGTACTTC,CASSKNSPSYEQYF
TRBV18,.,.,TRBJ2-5,TGTGCCAGCGGAAGGGGAGCAGCGGGCGAGACCCAGTACTTC,CASGRGAAGETQYF
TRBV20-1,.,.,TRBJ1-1,TGCAGTGCCCTCTGGGGTAGGGGTGCTTTCTTT,CSALWGRGAFF
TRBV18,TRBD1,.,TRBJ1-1,TGTGCCAGCTCACCAATGAGGATAGTAATGACGCCGGGACAGTCAAACACTGAAGCTTTCTTT,CASSPMRIVMTPGQSNTEAFF
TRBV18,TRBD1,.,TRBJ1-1,TGTGCCAGCTCACCGAGGGACAGGGCTGACACTGAAGCTTTCTTT,CASSPRDRADTEAFF
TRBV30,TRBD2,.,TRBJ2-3,TGTGCCTGCGGACTAGCGGGAGTGGGAGATACGCAGTATTTT,CACGLAGVGDTQYF
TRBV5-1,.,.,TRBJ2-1,TGCGCCAGCAGGGTTCGGAAGTTCTTC,CASRVRKFF
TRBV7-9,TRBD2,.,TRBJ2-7,TGTGCCAGCAGCTTGAATAGCGGGATGATCTACGAGCAGTACTTC,CASSLNSGMIYEQYF
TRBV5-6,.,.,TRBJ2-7,TGTGCCAGCAGCTTCACAGGGCTTCGGGGAGCCTACGAGCAGTACTTC,CASSFTGLRGAYEQYF
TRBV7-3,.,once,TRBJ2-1,TGTGCCAGCAGCTTGGGACCAAACAATGAGCAGTTCTTC,CASSLGPNNEQFF
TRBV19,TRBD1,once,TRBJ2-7,TGTGCCAGTCAAAGGGACAGGGGCTACGAGCAGTACTTC,CASQRDRGYEQYF
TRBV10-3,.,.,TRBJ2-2,TGTGCCATCAGTGAGCAGGGTCTAAGGAACACCGGGGAGCTGTTTTTT,CAISEQGLRNTGELFF
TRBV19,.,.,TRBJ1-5,TGTGCCAGTAACCCGGACACCAATCAGCCCCAGCATTTT,CASNPDTNQPQHF
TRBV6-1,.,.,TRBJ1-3,TGTGCCAGCCCGAGAGACTGGGGCTCTGGAAACACCATATATTTT,CASPRDWGSGNTIYF
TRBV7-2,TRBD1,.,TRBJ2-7,TGTGCCAGCAGCACTGAACCCGGGACAGTGTCTAGAGAGCAGTACTTC,CASSTEPGTVSREQYF
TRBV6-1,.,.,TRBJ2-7,TGTGCCAGTTCCGCAGGGAGGGGGGGGGAGCAGTACTTC,CASSAGRGGEQYF
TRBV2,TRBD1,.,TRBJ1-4,TGTGCCAGCAGCGGTACAGGGGGCGGAGAAAAACTGTTTTTT,CASSGTGGGEKLFF
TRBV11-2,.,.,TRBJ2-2,TGTGCCAGCAGCCCCTCGGGGCGGAACACCGGGGAGCTGTTTTTT,CASSPSGRNTGELFF
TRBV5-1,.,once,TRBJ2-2,TGCGCCAGCAGCTTGGGGGGGGCCCCCGGGGAGCTGTTTTTT,CASSLGGAPGELFF
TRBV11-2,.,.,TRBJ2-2,TGTGCCAGCAGCTTAGCGGGGGTTAAAACCGGGGAGCTGTTTTTT,CASSLAGVKTGELFF
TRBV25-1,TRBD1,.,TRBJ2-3,TGTGCCAGCAGTGTTACAGGGGTCACAGATACGCAGTATTTT,CASSVTGVTDTQYF